This TCR beta chain stems from a study of Graves' ophthalmopathy and Graves' hyperthyroidism. Study outcomes and limitations: Most thyroid-expanded clonotypes exceeding 0.001 frequency were also found in blood. The model's ophthalmopathy progression predictions had less than 71% sensitivity and 72% to 75% specificity. For separating ophthalmopathy from stable hyperthyroidism, a 13-signature model gave 87.88% sensitivity and around 76% specificity.

Turning to this clonotype: Its antigen remains unidentified.

As the template, RNA transcripts were used to amplify TCR beta CDR3 regions. The first round was an RT-PCR with HTBI primers, and the second round was a multiplex PCR. TCRdb passed the multiplex PCR reads through MiXCR, listing each CDR3 protein once. The data contain more than 1,000,000 distinct CDR3 sequences, about 40% of them seen just once; the ten biggest clones take up around 10%. Newly diagnosed, the hyperthyroidism patients had under 2 months' duration and were aged 18 to 65. This TCR came from an adult man with Graves' hyperthyroidism. Material for sequencing was peripheral blood or thyroid tissue (not recorded which).

Here the CDR3 reads CASSQGGRIGELFF. The CDR3 DNA follows: TGTGCCAGCAGCCAAGGGGGCAGGATCGGGGAGCTGTTTTTT. The chain links TRBV7-2 to TRBJ2-2; TRBD1 matches at 7 bases. V lost 5 bases, J lost 7 bases, and 7 bases stayed unmatched. Germline CDR1 SGHTA, CDR2 FQGNSA. There are 14 residues in the CDR3. Looking up the rest from reference TRBV7-2 and TRBJ2-2 gives the full variable domain: GAGVSQSPSNKVTEKGKDVELRCDPISGHTALYWYRQSLGQGLEFLIYFQGNSAPDKSGLPSDRFSAERTGGSVSTLTIQRTQQEDSAVYLCASSQGGRIGELFFGEGSRLTVL.